This TCR beta chain comes out of a study of cytomegalovirus exposure and HLA in healthy donors. Both 60 Vbeta primers and 13 Jbeta primers went into the PCR. Sequenced by immunoSEQ multiplex PCR; TCRdb stores in-frame clones only, minus some. The sample includes about 130,000 clones, over 80% seen only once; the top ten take roughly 1.1%. A remark on this clone: Antigen specificity is unknown.

Samples came from healthy bone marrow donors. The germline V and J ends were trimmed by 3 bases and 6 bases, with 12 bases remaining between them. The CDR3 spans 14 residues. Germline CDR1 SGHRS, CDR2 YFSETQ. Study conclusions and caveats: Being productive about 87% or about 30% of the time was typical of most TCR beta V segments in an earlier analysis. In a later analysis, DRB1 alleles had the most associated TCRs; HLA-C alleles the fewest. A later analysis linked a missense variant in DCLRE1C to the trimming of TCR beta V and J genes.

Sequencing input: PBMCs. This receptor was identified in a boy aged 5-17 years in good health and CMV-seronegative. This chain uses TRBV5-1 with TRBJ1-4; D may be TRBD1 (5 bases). In nucleotides, the CDR3 is TGCGCCAGCAGCTCGATGGCGGGGGATGAAAAACTGTTTTTT. Residues: CASSSMAGDEKLFF.